This T cell receptor (beta chain) originates from a study of blood T cell repertoires in COVID-19. CDR1 MNHEY and CDR2 SVGEGT come from the germline V gene. The CDR3 is 15 residues long. V shed 4 bases and J shed 2 bases, with 12 bases lying between them. TCRdb's copy holds only in-frame clones and misses some; the assay was immunoSEQ multiplex PCR. The table has more than 85,000 clones, 88% seen once. The TCR originated in a woman at least 80 years old with acute or convalescent COVID-19. The V and J genes are TRBV6-2 or TRBV6-3 and TRBJ2-1; maybe TRBD2 (6 bases). Sequencing input: peripheral blood. The CDR3 DNA sequence: TGTGCCAGCAGTTGGTGGGACTCCACCTACAATGAGCAGTTCTTC. Translation: CASSWWDSTYNEQFF.